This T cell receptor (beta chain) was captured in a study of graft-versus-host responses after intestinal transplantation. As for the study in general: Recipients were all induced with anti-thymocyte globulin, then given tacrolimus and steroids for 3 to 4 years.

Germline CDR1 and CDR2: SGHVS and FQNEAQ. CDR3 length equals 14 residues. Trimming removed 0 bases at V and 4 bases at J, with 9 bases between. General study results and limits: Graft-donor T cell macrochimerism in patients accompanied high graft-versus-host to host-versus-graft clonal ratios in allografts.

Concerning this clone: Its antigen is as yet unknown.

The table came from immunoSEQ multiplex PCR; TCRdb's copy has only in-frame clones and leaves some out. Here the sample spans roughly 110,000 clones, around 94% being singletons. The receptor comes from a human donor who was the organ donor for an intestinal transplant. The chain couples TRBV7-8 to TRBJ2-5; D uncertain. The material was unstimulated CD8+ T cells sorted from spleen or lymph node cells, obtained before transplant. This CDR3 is CASSLASGRETQYF. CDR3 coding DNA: TGTGCCAGCAGCTTAGCTTCGGGCCGAGAGACCCAGTACTTC.